One and the same sample provided the 31 T cell receptor beta chains below, sequenced in a study of shared clonotypes between healthy human individuals. Assay: immunoSEQ multiplex PCR; the TCRdb copy retains only in-frame clones and omits some. This sample has 1.6 million or so clones; around 98.5% occur once, and the top ten carry under 0.45%. Sequencing input: naive CD4+ T cells sorted from blood. The subset is: CD45RA+ positively selected. The source is a man under 40 in good health.

In its sample, this clone was seen once. V gene TRBV5-4 combines with J gene TRBJ2-1; possibly TRBD1 or TRBD2 for D (5 bases each). V gave up 0 bases and J gave up 10 bases, with 8 bases separating them. The germline V gene has CDR1 SGHNT and CDR2 YYREEE (reference sequence). The CDR3 has 12 amino acids. CDR3 loop: CASSLAWGEQFF. The CDR3 bases are TGTGCCAGCAGCTTGGCCTGGGGGGAGCAGTTCTTC.

This chain joins TRBV5-1 and TRBJ1-1; D ambiguous. Between the trimmed V and J ends, which lost 4 bases and 1 base, there was a span of 14 bases. In germline, CDR1 is SGHRS, CDR2 YFSETQ. The CDR3 sequence is 15 residues long. The CDR3, as DNA: TGCGCCAGCAGCCTTAACTCTGGGCCGAACACTGAAGCTTTCTTT. As protein: CASSLNSGPNTEAFF.

This chain links TRBV7-9 with TRBJ2-7; 8 nucleotides match TRBD2. Trimming took 4 bases from V and 1 from J; bases not matched to a gene: 6. Germline values: CDR1 SEHNR, CDR2 FQNEAQ (reference sequence). The CDR3 is made up of 15 amino acids. The CDR3 spells CASSSRTSYSYEQYF. The CDR3 DNA is TGTGCCAGCAGCTCCAGGACTAGCTATTCCTACGAGCAGTACTTC. Together with reference TRBV7-9 and TRBJ2-7, the CDR3 gives the full variable domain: DTGVSQNPRHKITKRGQNVTFRCDPISEHNRLYWYRQTLGQGPEFLTYFQNEAQLEKSRLLSDRFSAERPKGSFSTLEIQRTEQGDSAMYLCASSSRTSYSYEQYFGPGTRLTVT.

The CDR3 DNA reads TGTGCCAGTAGTGCCGGGCCCTCCTACGAGCAGTACTTC. Translation gives CASSAGPSYEQYF. J is TRBJ2-7 and V is TRBV19; D is ambiguous. CDR3 length equals 13 residues. The ends were cut back, 5 bases at V and 0 bases at J, with 8 bases in the middle. Germline CDR1 reads LNHDA; CDR2 reads SQIVND (reference sequence).

V gene TRBV5-1 combines with J gene TRBJ1-4, with 9 nucleotides matching TRBD1. The J segment lost 8 bases and the V segment lost 8 bases, leaving 16 bases of the junction unmatched. This CDR3 comprises 16 residues. The germline gives CDR1 SGHRS, CDR2 YFSETQ. CDR3 region: CASQPTPGQGWEKLFF. In DNA, the CDR3 is TGCGCCAGTCAACCTACACCGGGACAGGGTTGGGAAAAACTGTTTTTT.

The chain recombines TRBV11-2 with TRBJ2-7, with 7 bases aligning to TRBD2. Germline V CDR1 and CDR2: SGHAT, FQNNGV. After removal of 1 base from V and 0 bases from J, the junction contained 3 bases not matched to a gene. This CDR3 is built from 15 residues. The CDR3: CASSLGGRFSYEQYF. The CDR3 bases are TGTGCCAGCAGCTTAGGCGGGAGATTCTCCTACGAGCAGTACTTC.

The chain employs TRBV5-1 and TRBJ2-3; no clear D. Germline V gene data show CDR1 as SGHRS and CDR2 as YFSETQ. V was shortened by 0 bases and J by 4 bases, with 6 bases between the two germline ends. This CDR3 is 13 amino acids long. The CDR3 sequence is CASSLGIPDTQYF. CDR3 nucleotide sequence: TGCGCCAGCAGCTTGGGAATACCAGATACGCAGTATTTT.

The chain employs TRBV6-5 and TRBJ1-1, with TRBD1 matching 9 bases. The CDR3 runs 14 residues. Germline-derived CDR1 and CDR2 are MNHEY and SVGAGI. V dropped 6 bases and J dropped 4; count of bases not matched to a gene: 6. CDR3 DNA: TGTGCCAGCAGGTCCGGGACAGGGCCCACTGAAGCTTTCTTT. Translated: CASRSGTGPTEAFF.

The chain is built from TRBV5-1 and TRBJ2-5; 9 positions match TRBD2. V dropped 0 bases and J dropped 2; count of bases not matched to a gene: 5. The germline gives CDR1 SGHRS, CDR2 YFSETQ. CDR3 size: 16 residues. CDR3 sequence (DNA): TGCGCCAGCAGCTTGGGTTCTAGCGGGATTCAAGAGACCCAGTACTTC. It encodes CASSLGSSGIQETQYF.

The chain is built from TRBV7-9 and TRBJ1-4, with 7 bases that match TRBD1. Germline V gives CDR1 SEHNR, CDR2 FQNEAQ (reference sequence). With V trimmed by 1 base and J by 8 bases, 4 bases remained unmatched. The CDR3 runs to 14 residues. CDR3 sequence (DNA): TGTGCCAGCAGCTTAGATACAGGGGCGGAAAAACTGTTTTTT. Its translation: CASSLDTGAEKLFF.

The chain is built from TRBV30 and TRBJ2-1; D uncertain. Germline lookup yields CDR1 GTSNPN and CDR2 SVGIG (reference sequence). The CDR3 is 13 residues long. Trimming removed 3 bases from V and 13 bases from J, with 19 bases in between. The CDR3 sequence: CAWSADFSGSQFF. The CDR3 DNA follows: TGTGCCTGGAGCGCTGACTTCTCTGGTTCTCAGTTCTTC. Filled out from reference TRBV30 and TRBJ2-1, the complete variable domain reads SQTIHQWPATLVQPVGSPLSLECTVEGTSNPNLYWYRQAAGRGLQLLFYSVGIGQISSEVPQNLSASRPQDRQFILSSKKLLLSDSGFYLCAWSADFSGSQFFGPGTRLTVL.

Of note for this clone: Other nucleotide sequences from this sample produce the same CDR3. V and J are TRBV7-2 and TRBJ2-2; no reliable D call. From germline, CDR1 is SGHTA and CDR2 FQGNSA. CDR3 size: 12 residues. The V end lost 6 bases, the J end lost 3 bases, and 5 bases lay between the germline ends. CDR3 residues: CASSLYTGELFF. In nucleotides, the CDR3 is TGTGCCAGCAGTCTTTACACCGGGGAGCTGTTTTTT.

V usage is TRBV7-2 and J usage is TRBJ2-2; a possible D gene is TRBD2 (5 bases). Per germline, CDR1 SGHTA and CDR2 FQGNSA. The V and J ends lost 4 bases and 0 bases respectively, with 15 bases between them. CDR3 length: 17 amino acids. The CDR3 protein is CASSSPWGASNTGELFF. Written as DNA, the CDR3 is TGTGCCAGCAGCTCCCCCTGGGGAGCGTCGAACACCGGGGAGCTGTTTTTT.

The genes are TRBV18 and TRBJ2-7, with D possibly TRBD1 on 6 matching bases. From germline, CDR1 is KGHSH and CDR2 LQKENI. Trimming pared 5 bases from V and 6 bases from J, leaving 14 bases between. The CDR3 spans 13 residues. This CDR3 reads CASSSGQTREQYF. The CDR3 DNA sequence: TGTGCCAGCTCATCCGGACAGACGCGCGAGCAGTACTTC. The full variable domain, completed using reference TRBV18 and TRBJ2-7, is NAGVMQNPRHLVRRRGQEARLRCSPMKGHSHVYWYRQLPEEGLKFMVYLQKENIIDESGMPKERFSAEFPKEGPSILRIQQVVRGDSAAYFCASSSGQTREQYFGPGTRLTVT.

The J gene is TRBJ2-2, the V gene TRBV7-9; the D call may be TRBD1 or TRBD2 (5 bases each). Germline V gene sequence: CDR1 SEHNR, CDR2 FQNEAQ (reference sequence). V dropped 8 bases and J dropped 0 bases, with 16 bases sitting between them. The CDR3 loop spans 16 amino acids. As DNA, the CDR3 is TGTGCCAGCCCGGCCGGGGTACAGGCGAACACCGGGGAGCTGTTTTTT. Its translation is CASPAGVQANTGELFF.

For the CDR3, the DNA is TGCGCCAGCAGCCCCTGGGGGGCCTCTAGCACAGATACGCAGTATTTT. Translating gives CASSPWGASSTDTQYF. The chain carries TRBV5-1 and TRBJ2-3; D possibly matches TRBD1 or TRBD2 (6 bases each). There are 16 residues in the CDR3. Per germline, CDR1 SGHRS and CDR2 YFSETQ. Between the trimmed V and J ends, which lost 4 bases and 0 bases, there was a span of 15 bases.

This sequence joins TRBV4-1 and TRBJ2-1; D is ambiguous. CDR1 MGHRA and CDR2 YSYEKL come from the germline V gene. Trimming removed 0 bases from V and 11 bases from J, with 11 bases in between. CDR3 length: 13 residues. CDR3 sequence (DNA): TGCGCCAGCAGCCAAGATGGCGGTTCGAAGCAGTTCTTC. It encodes CASSQDGGSKQFF.

This sequence joins TRBV25-1 and TRBJ1-4, with TRBD1 matching over 9 bases. The length of the CDR3 is 16 residues. The V and J ends lost 3 bases and 7 bases, in that order; junction bases with no gene match: 9. Germline CDR1 reads MGHDK; CDR2 reads SYGVNS. The CDR3 here is CASSDLRTGAGEKLFF. In nucleotides, the CDR3 is TGTGCCAGCAGTGACCTTCGGACAGGGGCAGGTGAAAAACTGTTTTTT.

The chain recombines TRBV19 with TRBJ2-7; D might be TRBD1 (6 bases). CDR1 and CDR2 (germline): LNHDA, SQIVND (reference sequence). Trimming took off 1 base at V and 3 bases at J, with 13 bases between the two ends. This CDR3 spans 15 amino acids. The CDR3 DNA reads as TGTGCCAGTAGTATAGCAGACAGGTCCGACTACGAGCAGTACTTC. It is translated as CASSIADRSDYEQYF.

This chain uses TRBV7-2 with TRBJ2-7, with no clear D. The CDR3 is made up of 14 amino acids. V lost 7 bases to trimming and J lost 6 bases, with 19 bases between them. The germline V gene has CDR1 SGHTA and CDR2 FQGNSA. CDR3 protein: CASTHTPSLGEQYF. The CDR3, as DNA: TGTGCCAGCACCCACACCCCATCCCTTGGCGAGCAGTACTTC.

This clone was seen only once. The rearrangement links TRBV11-2 to TRBJ1-3, with D possibly matching TRBD1 (6 bases). CDR1 SGHAT and CDR2 FQNNGV come from the germline V gene. The CDR3 consists of 16 residues. Between the trimmed V and J ends, which lost 0 bases and 7 bases, there was a span of 16 bases. CDR3 residues: CASSLEPRGRSNTIYF. CDR3 bases: TGTGCCAGCAGCTTAGAACCCAGGGGCAGGAGTAACACCATATATTTT.

This clone was recorded once. This CDR3 is also generated by other DNA sequences in the sample. The J gene is TRBJ2-7, the V gene TRBV11-2, with 10 nucleotides matching TRBD2. This CDR3 is built from 15 residues. The germline CDR1 and CDR2 sequences are SGHAT and FQNNGV. V dropped 5 bases and J dropped 4; count of bases not matched to a gene: 8. CDR3 sequence: CASSPSGRGGYEQYF. CDR3 DNA sequence: TGTGCCAGCAGCCCTAGCGGGAGAGGTGGTTACGAGCAGTACTTC.

This clone was observed once. The rearrangement links TRBV28 to TRBJ1-1, with D hard to call. Germline-derived CDR1 and CDR2 are MDHEN and SYDVKM. This CDR3 is built from 12 residues. Trimming shortened V by 4 bases and J by 4 bases, and 7 bases separated the two germline ends. The CDR3 bases are TGTGCCAGCAGTTCCCATGGCACTGAAGCTTTCTTT. Translated, it gives CASSSHGTEAFF.

J is TRBJ1-4 and V is TRBV27; D perhaps matches TRBD1 (6 bases). Trimming cost V 6 bases and J 5 bases, with 13 bases left between them. The CDR3 runs to 14 residues. Germline V gives CDR1 MNHEY, CDR2 SMNVEV (reference sequence). The CDR3 region is CASSRQAKNEKLFF. For the CDR3, the DNA is TGTGCCAGCAGCAGACAGGCCAAAAATGAAAAACTGTTTTTT. Full variable domain (rest looked up from reference TRBV27 and TRBJ1-4): EAQVTQNPRYLITVTGKKLTVTCSQNMNHEYMSWYRQDPGLGLRQIYYSMNVEVTDKGDVPEGYKVSRKEKRNFPLILESPSPNQTSLYFCASSRQAKNEKLFFGSGTQLSVL.

A single count supports this clone. J is TRBJ1-5 and V is TRBV11-2; D unclear. The germline CDR1 and CDR2 sequences are SGHAT and FQNNGV. The CDR3 consists of 14 residues. V was cut by 2 bases and J by 6 bases, with 11 bases left in between. The CDR3 loop reads CASSLKVDGQPQHF. The CDR3 DNA follows: TGTGCCAGCAGCTTAAAAGTGGACGGTCAGCCCCAGCATTTT.

The chain combines TRBV9 with TRBJ2-1; TRBD2 aligns across 10 bases. The germline V gene encodes CDR1 SGDLS and CDR2 YYNGEE. V lost 0 bases to trimming and J lost 10 bases; unmatched junction nucleotides: 7. The CDR3 sequence is 15 residues long. The CDR3 sequence: CASSVAGLAPYEQFF. CDR3 coding DNA: TGTGCCAGCAGCGTAGCGGGACTAGCGCCCTACGAGCAGTTCTTC. The complete variable domain, with remaining parts taken from reference TRBV9 and TRBJ2-1, reads DSGVTQTPKHLITATGQRVTLRCSPRSGDLSVYWYQQSLDQGLQFLIQYYNGEERAKGNILERFSAQQFPDLHSELNLSSLELGDSALYFCASSVAGLAPYEQFFGPGTRLTVL.

J is TRBJ2-5 and V is TRBV2; TRBD2 aligns across 8 bases. The CDR3 covers 16 residues. From germline, CDR1 is SNHLY and CDR2 FYNNEI. J was trimmed by 2 bases and V by 6 bases; bases with no gene match: 11. The CDR3 DNA reads as TGTGCCAGCAGCTTACCTCTAGCGGGTCTTCAAGAGACCCAGTACTTC. Translation gives CASSLPLAGLQETQYF.

V and J are TRBV12-5 and TRBJ2-7; 7 bases are shared with TRBD1. The CDR3 spans 16 residues. The trim removed 6 bases at V and 2 bases at J, leaving 13 bases unmatched. Germline V gene lookup returns CDR1 LGHNT and CDR2 FRNRAP. The CDR3 loop is CASGTSLPDRAYEQYF. The CDR3 nucleotides are TGTGCTAGTGGAACATCCCTCCCCGACAGGGCCTACGAGCAGTACTTC.

The chain uses TRBV28 and TRBJ2-7; D may be TRBD1 (6 bases). Trimming left V 3 bases short and J 3 bases short, with 21 bases between. The CDR3 length is 17 residues. The germline CDR1 and CDR2 sequences are MDHEN and SYDVKM. The CDR3 is CASSFPHGQNGYYEQYF. The CDR3 region has the DNA TGTGCCAGCAGTTTCCCCCATGGACAGAATGGGTACTACGAGCAGTACTTC.

V is TRBV10-3 and J is TRBJ2-7; D is tentatively TRBD1 or TRBD2 (5 bases each). Germline V gives CDR1 ENHRY, CDR2 SYGVKD. The CDR3 has 12 amino acids. V gave up 6 bases and J gave up 9 bases, with 15 bases separating them. The CDR3 DNA reads as TGTGCCATCAGGAATGGGACGGCGACGCAGTACTTC. Protein: CAIRNGTATQYF.

This rearrangement joins TRBV6-5 to TRBJ2-7; 7 bases are a match to TRBD2. This CDR3 spans 13 amino acids. Germline V gene data show CDR1 as MNHEY and CDR2 as SVGAGI. V dropped 6 bases and J dropped 7; count of bases not matched to a gene: 9. The CDR3 nucleotides read TGTGCCAGCAGAGAATCGGGAGGTTTGGAGCAGTACTTC. Its protein is CASRESGGLEQYF.